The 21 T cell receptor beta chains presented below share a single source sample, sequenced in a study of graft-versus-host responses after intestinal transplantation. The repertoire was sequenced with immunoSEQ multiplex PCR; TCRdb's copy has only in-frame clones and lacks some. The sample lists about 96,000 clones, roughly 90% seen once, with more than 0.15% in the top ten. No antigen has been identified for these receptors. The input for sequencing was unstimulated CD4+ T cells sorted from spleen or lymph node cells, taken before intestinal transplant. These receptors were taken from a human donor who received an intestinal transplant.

The CDR3 loop reads CASSSPIGRGFSYNEQFF. The CDR3 DNA is TGTGCCAGCAGCTCTCCCATTGGGAGAGGTTTCTCCTACAATGAGCAGTTCTTC. The chain combines TRBV9 with TRBJ2-1; possible D gene TRBD2, 5 bases. The CDR3 contains 18 residues. Germline V lookup: CDR1 SGDLS, CDR2 YYNGEE. The ends were cut back, 4 bases at V and 0 bases at J, with 20 bases in the middle. Full variable domain (missing parts from reference TRBV9 and TRBJ2-1): DSGVTQTPKHLITATGQRVTLRCSPRSGDLSVYWYQQSLDQGLQFLIQYYNGEERAKGNILERFSAQQFPDLHSELNLSSLELGDSALYFCASSSPIGRGFSYNEQFFGPGTRLTVL.

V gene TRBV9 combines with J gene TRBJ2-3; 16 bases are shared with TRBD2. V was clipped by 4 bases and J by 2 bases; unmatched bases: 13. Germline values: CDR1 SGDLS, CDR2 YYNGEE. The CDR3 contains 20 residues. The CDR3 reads CASSPLSGTSGGDYTDTQYF. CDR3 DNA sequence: TGTGCCAGCAGCCCGCTCTCAGGGACTAGCGGGGGGGACTACACAGATACGCAGTATTTT.

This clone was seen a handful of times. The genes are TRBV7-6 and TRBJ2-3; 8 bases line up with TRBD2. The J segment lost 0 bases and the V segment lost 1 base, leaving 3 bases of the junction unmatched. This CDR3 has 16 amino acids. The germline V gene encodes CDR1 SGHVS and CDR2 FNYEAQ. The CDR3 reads CASSLVAGSSTDTQYF. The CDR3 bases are TGTGCCAGCAGCTTAGTAGCGGGGTCTAGCACAGATACGCAGTATTTT.

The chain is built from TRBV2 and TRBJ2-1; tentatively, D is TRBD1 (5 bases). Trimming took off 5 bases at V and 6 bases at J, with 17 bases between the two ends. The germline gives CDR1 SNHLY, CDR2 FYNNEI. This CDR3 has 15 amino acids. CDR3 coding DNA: TGTGCCAGCAGTTCGGACACCCCAGTCGGCAATGAGCAGTTCTTC. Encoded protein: CASSSDTPVGNEQFF.

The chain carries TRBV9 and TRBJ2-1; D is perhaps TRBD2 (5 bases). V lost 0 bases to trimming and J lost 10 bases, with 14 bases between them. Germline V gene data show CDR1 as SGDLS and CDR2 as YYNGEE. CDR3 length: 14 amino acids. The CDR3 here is CASSVGPLGGEQFF. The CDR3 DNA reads TGTGCCAGCAGCGTAGGCCCGCTCGGCGGGGAGCAGTTCTTC.

The CDR3 loop is CAWSADILAGANVLTF. The CDR3 bases are TGTGCCTGGAGTGCGGATATTCTAGCTGGGGCCAACGTCCTGACTTTC. The J gene is TRBJ2-6, the V gene TRBV30; D unclear. Trimming pared 1 base from V and 2 bases from J, leaving 12 bases between. This CDR3 has 16 residues. Germline CDR1 is GTSNPN and CDR2 is SVGIG (reference sequence).

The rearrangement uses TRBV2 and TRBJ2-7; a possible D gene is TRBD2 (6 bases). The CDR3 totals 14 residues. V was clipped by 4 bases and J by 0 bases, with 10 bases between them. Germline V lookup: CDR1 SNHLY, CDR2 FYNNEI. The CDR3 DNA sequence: TGTGCCAGCAGTGTGGAGGGGACCTCCTACGAGCAGTACTTC. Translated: CASSVEGTSYEQYF.

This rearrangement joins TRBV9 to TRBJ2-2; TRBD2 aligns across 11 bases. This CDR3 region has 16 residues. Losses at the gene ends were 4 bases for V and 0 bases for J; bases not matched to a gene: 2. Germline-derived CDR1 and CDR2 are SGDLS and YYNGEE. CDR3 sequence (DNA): TGTGCCAGCAGCCTAGCGGGAGGCTCGAACACCGGGGAGCTGTTTTTT. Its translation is CASSLAGGSNTGELFF. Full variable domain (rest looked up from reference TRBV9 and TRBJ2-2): DSGVTQTPKHLITATGQRVTLRCSPRSGDLSVYWYQQSLDQGLQFLIQYYNGEERAKGNILERFSAQQFPDLHSELNLSSLELGDSALYFCASSLAGGSNTGELFFGEGSRLTVL.

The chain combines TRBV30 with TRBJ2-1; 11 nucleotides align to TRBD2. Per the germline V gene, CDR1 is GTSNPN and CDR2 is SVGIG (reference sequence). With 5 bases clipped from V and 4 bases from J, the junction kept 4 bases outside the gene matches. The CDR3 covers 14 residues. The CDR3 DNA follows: TGTGCCTGGGGACTAGCGGGCCCTTACAATGAGCAGTTCTTC. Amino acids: CAWGLAGPYNEQFF.

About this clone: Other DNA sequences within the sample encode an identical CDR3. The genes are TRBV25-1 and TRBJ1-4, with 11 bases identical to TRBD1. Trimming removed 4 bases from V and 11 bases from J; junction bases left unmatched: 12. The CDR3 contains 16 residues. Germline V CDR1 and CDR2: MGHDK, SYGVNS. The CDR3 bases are TGTGCCAGCAGTGGAATGGACAGGGGGCGAATTTTTAAACTGTTTTTT. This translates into CASSGMDRGRIFKLFF.

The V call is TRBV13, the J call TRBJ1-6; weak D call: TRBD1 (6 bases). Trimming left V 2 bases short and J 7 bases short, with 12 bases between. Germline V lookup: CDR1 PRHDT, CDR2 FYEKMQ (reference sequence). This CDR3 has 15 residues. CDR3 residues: CASSLSWTVNSPLHF. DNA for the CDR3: TGTGCCAGCAGCTTAAGTTGGACAGTAAATTCACCCCTCCACTTT.

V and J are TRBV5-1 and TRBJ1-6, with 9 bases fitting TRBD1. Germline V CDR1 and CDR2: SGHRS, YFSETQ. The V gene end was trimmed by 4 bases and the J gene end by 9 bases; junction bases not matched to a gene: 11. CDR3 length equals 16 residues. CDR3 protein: CASSPNTGGFGSPLHF. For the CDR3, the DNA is TGCGCCAGCAGCCCCAATACAGGGGGCTTTGGTTCACCCCTCCACTTT.

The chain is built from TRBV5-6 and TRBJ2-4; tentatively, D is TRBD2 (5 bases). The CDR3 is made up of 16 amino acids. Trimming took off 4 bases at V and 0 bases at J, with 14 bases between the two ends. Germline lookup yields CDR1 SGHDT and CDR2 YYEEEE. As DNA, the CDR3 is TGTGCCAGCAGCGGAAGAGGGTACCTAGCCAAAAACATTCAGTACTTC. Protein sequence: CASSGRGYLAKNIQYF.

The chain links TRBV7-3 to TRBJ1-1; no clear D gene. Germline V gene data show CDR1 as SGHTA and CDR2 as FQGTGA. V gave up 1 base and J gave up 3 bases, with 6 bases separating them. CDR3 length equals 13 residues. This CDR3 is CASSLSQYTEAFF. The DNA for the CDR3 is TGTGCCAGCAGCTTAAGTCAGTACACTGAAGCTTTCTTT. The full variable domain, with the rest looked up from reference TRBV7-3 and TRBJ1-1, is GAGVSQTPSNKVTEKGKYVELRCDPISGHTALYWYRQSLGQGPEFLIYFQGTGAADDSGLPNDRFFAVRPEGSVSTLKIQRTERGDSAVYLCASSLSQYTEAFFGQGTRLTVV.

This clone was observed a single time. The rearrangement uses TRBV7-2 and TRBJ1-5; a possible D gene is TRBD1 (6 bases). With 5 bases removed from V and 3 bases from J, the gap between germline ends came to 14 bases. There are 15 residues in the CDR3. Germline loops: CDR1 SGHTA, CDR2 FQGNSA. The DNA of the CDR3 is TGTGCCAGCAGCGTGTCGGCAGGGGACAATCAGCCCCAGCATTTT. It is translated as CASSVSAGDNQPQHF.

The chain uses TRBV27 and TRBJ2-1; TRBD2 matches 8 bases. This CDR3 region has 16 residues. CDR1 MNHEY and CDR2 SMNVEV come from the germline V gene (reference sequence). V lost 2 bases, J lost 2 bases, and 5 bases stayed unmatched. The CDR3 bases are TGTGCCAGCAGTTTAGTGGGTAGCGGGGCCTACAATGAGCAGTTCTTC. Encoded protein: CASSLVGSGAYNEQFF.

CDR3 amino acids: CASTGGTGELFF. The CDR3 DNA is TGCGCCAGCACGGGAGGGACCGGGGAGCTGTTTTTT. This sequence joins TRBV23-1 and TRBJ2-2, with 8 bases matching TRBD2. TRBV23-1 is flagged as an ORF with uncertain function. CDR3 size: 12 residues. The J segment lost 5 bases and the V segment lost 7 bases, leaving 0 bases of the junction unmatched.

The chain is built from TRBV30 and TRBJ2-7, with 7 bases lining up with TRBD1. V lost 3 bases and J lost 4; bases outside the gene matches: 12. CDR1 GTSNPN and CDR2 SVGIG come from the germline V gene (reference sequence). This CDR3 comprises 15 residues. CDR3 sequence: CAWRFAGEQGYEQYF. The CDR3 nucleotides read TGTGCCTGGAGATTCGCAGGGGAACAGGGGTACGAGCAGTACTTC.

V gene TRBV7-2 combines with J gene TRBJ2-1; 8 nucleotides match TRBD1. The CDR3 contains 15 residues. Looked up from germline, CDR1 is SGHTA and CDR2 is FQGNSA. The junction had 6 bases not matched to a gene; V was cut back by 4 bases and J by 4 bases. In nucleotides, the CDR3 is TGTGCCAGCAGCTCCCCAGGGGGCGCATACAATGAGCAGTTCTTC. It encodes CASSSPGGAYNEQFF.

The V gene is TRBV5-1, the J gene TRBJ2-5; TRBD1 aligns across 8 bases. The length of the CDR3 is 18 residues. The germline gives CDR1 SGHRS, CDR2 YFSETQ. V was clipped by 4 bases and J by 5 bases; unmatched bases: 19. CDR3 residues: CASSQKPGTGGAEETQYF. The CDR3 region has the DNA TGCGCCAGCAGCCAAAAGCCGGGGACAGGCGGGGCGGAGGAGACCCAGTACTTC.

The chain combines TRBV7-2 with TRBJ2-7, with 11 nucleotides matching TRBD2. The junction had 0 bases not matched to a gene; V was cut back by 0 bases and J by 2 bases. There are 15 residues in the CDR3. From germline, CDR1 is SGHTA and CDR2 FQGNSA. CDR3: CASSLASGGAYEQYF. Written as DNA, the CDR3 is TGTGCCAGCAGCTTAGCTAGCGGGGGGGCCTACGAGCAGTACTTC.